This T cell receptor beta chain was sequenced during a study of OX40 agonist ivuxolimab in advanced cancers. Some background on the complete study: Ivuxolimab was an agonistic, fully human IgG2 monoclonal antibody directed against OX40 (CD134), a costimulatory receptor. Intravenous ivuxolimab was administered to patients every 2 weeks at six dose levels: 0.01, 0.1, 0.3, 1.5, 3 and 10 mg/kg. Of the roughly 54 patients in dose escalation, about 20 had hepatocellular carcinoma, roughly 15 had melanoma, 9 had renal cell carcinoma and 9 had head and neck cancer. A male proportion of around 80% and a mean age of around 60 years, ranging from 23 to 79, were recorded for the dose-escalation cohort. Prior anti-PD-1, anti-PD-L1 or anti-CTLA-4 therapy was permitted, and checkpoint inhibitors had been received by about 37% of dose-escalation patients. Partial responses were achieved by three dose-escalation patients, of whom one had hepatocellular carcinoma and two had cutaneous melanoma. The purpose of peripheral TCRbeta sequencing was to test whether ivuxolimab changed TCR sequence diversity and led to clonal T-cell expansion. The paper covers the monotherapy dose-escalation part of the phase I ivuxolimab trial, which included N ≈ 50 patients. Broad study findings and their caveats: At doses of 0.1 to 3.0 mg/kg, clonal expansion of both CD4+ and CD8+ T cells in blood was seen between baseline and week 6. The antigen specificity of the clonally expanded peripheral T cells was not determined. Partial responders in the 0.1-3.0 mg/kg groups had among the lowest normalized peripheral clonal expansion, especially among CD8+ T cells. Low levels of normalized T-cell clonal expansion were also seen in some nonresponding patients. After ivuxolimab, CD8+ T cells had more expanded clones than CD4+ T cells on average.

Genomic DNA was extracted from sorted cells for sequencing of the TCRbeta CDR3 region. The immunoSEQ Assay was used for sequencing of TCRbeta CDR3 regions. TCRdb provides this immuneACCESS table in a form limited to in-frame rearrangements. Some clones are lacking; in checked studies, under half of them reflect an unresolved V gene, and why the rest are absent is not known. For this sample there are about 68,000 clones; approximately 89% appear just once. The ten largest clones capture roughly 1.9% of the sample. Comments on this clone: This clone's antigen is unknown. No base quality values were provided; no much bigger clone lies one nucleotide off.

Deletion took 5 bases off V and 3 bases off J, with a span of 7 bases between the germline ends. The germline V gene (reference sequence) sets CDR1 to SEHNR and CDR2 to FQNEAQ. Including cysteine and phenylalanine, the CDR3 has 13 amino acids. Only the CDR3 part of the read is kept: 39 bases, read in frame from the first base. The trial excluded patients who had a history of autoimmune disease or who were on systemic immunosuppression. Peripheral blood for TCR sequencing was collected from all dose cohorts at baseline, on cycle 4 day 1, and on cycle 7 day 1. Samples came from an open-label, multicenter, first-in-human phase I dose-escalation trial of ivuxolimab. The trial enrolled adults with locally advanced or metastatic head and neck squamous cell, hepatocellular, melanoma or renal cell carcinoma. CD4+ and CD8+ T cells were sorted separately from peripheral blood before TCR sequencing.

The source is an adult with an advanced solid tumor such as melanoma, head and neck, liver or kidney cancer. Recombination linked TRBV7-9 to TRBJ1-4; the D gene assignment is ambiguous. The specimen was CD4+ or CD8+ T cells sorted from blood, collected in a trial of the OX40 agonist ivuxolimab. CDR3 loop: CASSRAANEKLFF. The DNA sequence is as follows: TGTGCCAGCAGCAGGGCGGCTAATGAAAAACTGTTTTTT.